This note documents a single T cell receptor beta chain sequence. Its antigen remains unknown. The CDR3 spans 12 residues. Germline V CDR1 and CDR2: MNHEY, SVGAGI. V was clipped by 5 bases and J by 8 bases, with 10 bases between them. This table comes from immunoSEQ multiplex PCR, and its TCRdb copy is limited to in-frame clones, with some not included. The table has a few million clones, around 95% seen once. The sample comes from a study of shared clonotypes between healthy human individuals. The study, taken as a whole, reports: As a rule, naive subsets had a larger estimated richness than memory subsets.

The authors divided CD4+ cells into CD45RA+ naive and CD45RA-negative memory subsets. The sequenced material came from naive CD4+ T cells sorted from blood. Subset given: CD45RA+ positively selected. This TCR was recovered from a man aged 18 to 30 in good health. The V gene is TRBV6-5, the J gene TRBJ2-1; D not resolved. The CDR3: CASSAQSHEQFF. The CDR3 bases are TGTGCCAGCAGTGCACAGAGCCATGAGCAGTTCTTC.